This T cell receptor beta chain was observed in a study of blood T cell repertoires in COVID-19. The germline V gene has CDR1 SNHLY and CDR2 FYNNEI. CDR3 size: 18 residues. V shed 3 bases and J 1 base; nucleotides not matched to a gene: 5. Original processing notes: Estimation of nucleated cell counts relied on the amplification of reference gene primers. TCRdb's table, derived via immunoSEQ multiplex PCR, lists solely in-frame clones and lacks some. V and J calls plus clone size are reproduced from that table; the DNA served to infer D and trimming. This sample has 150,000 to 200,000 clones; around 81% occur once, and the top ten carry under 0.95%.

This chain links TRBV2 with TRBJ2-6, with 11 bases aligning to TRBD1. The TCR originated in a man aged 60 to 75 with COVID-19, enrolled during active disease. The sequenced sample consisted of peripheral blood. The CDR3 DNA reads TGTGCCAGCAGTGACCGGGACAGGGGGAAGTCTGGGGCCAACGTCCTGACTTTC. Amino acid sequence: CASSDRDRGKSGANVLTF.